This passage covers 5 T cell receptor beta chains from one sample sequenced in a study of cytomegalovirus exposure and HLA in healthy donors. Produced via immunoSEQ multiplex PCR; TCRdb's table is partial and in-frame only. The sample shows about 140,000 clones, 85% to 95% of them seen only once. The sample was PBMCs. These receptors originate from a man younger than 35 in good health and CMV-seropositive.

The gene calls are TRBV2 and TRBJ1-1; maybe TRBD1 (5 bases). Germline V gives CDR1 SNHLY, CDR2 FYNNEI. The CDR3 has 16 amino acids. Trimming stripped 2 bases from V and 0 bases from J, with 13 bases between. The DNA for the CDR3 is TGTGCCAGCAGTGAAACCTCCCACAGGCTGAACACTGAAGCTTTCTTT. It yields the protein CASSETSHRLNTEAFF.

V gene TRBV7-9 combines with J gene TRBJ2-4, with D perhaps matching TRBD2 (5 bases). There are 15 residues in the CDR3. Per germline, CDR1 SEHNR and CDR2 FQNEAQ (reference sequence). V lost 5 bases and J lost 5, with 16 bases in between. The chain's CDR3 is CASSRIGVAQNIQYF. The CDR3 DNA reads TGTGCCAGCAGCCGGATCGGGGTCGCCCAAAACATTCAGTACTTC.

This chain joins TRBV18 and TRBJ1-1; 8 bases fit TRBD1. Germline V gene lookup returns CDR1 KGHSH and CDR2 LQKENI. The CDR3 has 16 residues. The V gene end was trimmed by 6 bases and the J gene end by 5 bases; junction bases not matched to a gene: 14. The DNA for the CDR3 is TGTGCCAGCTCCCTACTTAATCAGGGGGCAGAGACTGAAGCTTTCTTT. Residues: CASSLLNQGAETEAFF.

This chain connects TRBV6-6 to TRBJ2-1, with 8 nucleotides matching TRBD1. V was pared by 5 bases and J by 5 bases, with 8 bases of the junction left unmatched. The germline gives CDR1 MNHNY, CDR2 SVGAGI (reference sequence). This CDR3 is built from 15 residues. The chain's CDR3 is CASSRGTGMNNEQFF. CDR3 DNA: TGTGCCAGCAGTAGGGGGACAGGAATGAACAATGAGCAGTTCTTC.

CDR3 sequence reads: CASVLRDRWHEQYF. For the CDR3, the DNA is TGCGCCAGCGTCCTCCGGGACAGGTGGCACGAGCAGTACTTC. V is TRBV5-1 and J is TRBJ2-7, with 8 bases fitting TRBD1. J gave up 5 bases and V 7 bases, and 11 bases lay outside the gene matches. The CDR3 is made up of 14 amino acids. The germline CDR1 and CDR2 sequences are SGHRS and YFSETQ.